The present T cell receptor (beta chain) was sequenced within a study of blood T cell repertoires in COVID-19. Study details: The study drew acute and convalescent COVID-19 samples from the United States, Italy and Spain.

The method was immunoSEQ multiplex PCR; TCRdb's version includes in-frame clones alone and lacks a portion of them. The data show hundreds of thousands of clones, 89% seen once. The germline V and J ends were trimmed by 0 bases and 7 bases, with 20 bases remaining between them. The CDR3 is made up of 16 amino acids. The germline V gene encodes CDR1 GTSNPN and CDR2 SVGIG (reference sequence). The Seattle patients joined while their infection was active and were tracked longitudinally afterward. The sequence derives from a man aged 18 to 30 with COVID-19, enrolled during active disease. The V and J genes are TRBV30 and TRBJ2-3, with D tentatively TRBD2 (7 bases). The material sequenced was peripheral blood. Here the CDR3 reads CAWSVQGGRVGNTQYF. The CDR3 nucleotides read TGTGCCTGGAGTGTACAGGGCGGGAGAGTAGGGAATACGCAGTATTTT.